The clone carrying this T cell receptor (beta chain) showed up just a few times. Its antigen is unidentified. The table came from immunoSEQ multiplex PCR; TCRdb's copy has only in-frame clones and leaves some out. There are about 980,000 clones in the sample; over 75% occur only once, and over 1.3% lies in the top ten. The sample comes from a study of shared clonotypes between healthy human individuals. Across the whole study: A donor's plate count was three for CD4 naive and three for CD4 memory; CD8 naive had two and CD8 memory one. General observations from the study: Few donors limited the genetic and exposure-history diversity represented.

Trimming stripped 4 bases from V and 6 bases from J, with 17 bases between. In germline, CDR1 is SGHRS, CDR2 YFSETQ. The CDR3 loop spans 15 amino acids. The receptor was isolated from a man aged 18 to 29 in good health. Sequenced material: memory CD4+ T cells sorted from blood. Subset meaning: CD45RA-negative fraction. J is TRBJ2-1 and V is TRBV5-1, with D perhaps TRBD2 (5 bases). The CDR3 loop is CASSEDSPSLNEQFF. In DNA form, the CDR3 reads TGCGCCAGCAGCGAGGACTCTCCCTCCCTCAATGAGCAGTTCTTC.